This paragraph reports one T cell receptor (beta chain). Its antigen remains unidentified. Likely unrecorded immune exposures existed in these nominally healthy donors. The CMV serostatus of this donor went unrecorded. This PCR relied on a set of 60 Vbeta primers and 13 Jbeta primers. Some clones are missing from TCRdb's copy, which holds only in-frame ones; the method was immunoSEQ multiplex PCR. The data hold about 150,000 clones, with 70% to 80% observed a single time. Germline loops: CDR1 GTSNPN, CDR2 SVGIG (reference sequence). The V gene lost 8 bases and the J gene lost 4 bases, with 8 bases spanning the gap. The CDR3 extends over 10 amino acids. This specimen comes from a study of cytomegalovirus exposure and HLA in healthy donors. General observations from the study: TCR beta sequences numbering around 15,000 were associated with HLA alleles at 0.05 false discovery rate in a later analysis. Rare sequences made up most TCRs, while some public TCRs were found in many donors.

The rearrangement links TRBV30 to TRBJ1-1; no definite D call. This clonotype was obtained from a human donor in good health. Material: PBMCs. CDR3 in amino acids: CATRGTEAFF. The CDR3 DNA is TGTGCCACCCGAGGCACTGAAGCTTTCTTT.